This is a list of T cell receptor beta chains from one sample in a study of OX40 agonist ivuxolimab in advanced cancers. Libraries were prepared by immunoSEQ multiplex PCR; TCRdb keeps only in-frame clonotypes and omits some of them. The sample has 70,000 to 75,000 clones, around 83% seen once. The source was CD4+ or CD8+ T cells sorted from blood, collected in a trial of the OX40 agonist ivuxolimab. These receptors all come from an adult with an advanced solid tumor such as melanoma, head and neck, liver or kidney cancer. CDR3s include the opening cysteine and the closing phenylalanine or tryptophan. A D gene is named only where the DNA matches it firmly. Size values are once, few and many counts, or a class for expanded clones, and some rows have none.

>TRBD1|TRBV19|TRBJ1-6|-
TGTGCCAGTAGTGAAGACAGGGGACCTTCACCCCTCCACTTT
CASSEDRGPSPLHF
>-|TRBV7-2|TRBJ1-1|-
TGTGCCAGCAGCTTAGCAGGGTGGGGCACTGAAGCTTTCTTT
CASSLAGWGTEAFF
>TRBD1|TRBV2|TRBJ1-2|-
TGTGCCAGCGCCGTTTCGGGACAGGGACGTGGCTACACCTTC
CASAVSGQGRGYTF
>-|TRBV20-1|TRBJ2-7|-
TGCAGTGCTAGGGGCCTCTACGAGCAGTACTTC
CSARGLYEQYF
>TRBD1|TRBV2|TRBJ1-6|-
TGTGCCAGCAGGTACAGGGGACTGATTGAAGATTCACCCCTCCACTTT
CASRYRGLIEDSPLHF
>-|TRBV13|TRBJ2-7|-
TGTGCCAGCAGCTTAGGACAGGGTGACCACGAGCAGTACTTC
CASSLGQGDHEQYF
>TRBD1|TRBV7-9|TRBJ2-7|-
TGTGCCAGCAGCTTAGGACAGGGTGAGGCTTACTTC
CASSLGQGEAYF
>-|TRBV7-8|TRBJ1-2|few
TGTGCCAGCAGCTTATCGGGACTCCTGGGGTATGGCTACACCTTC
CASSLSGLLGYGYTF
>-|TRBV7-9|TRBJ2-7|-
TGTGCCAGCAGCTTAGTTTCCGGATATAGTTCCGAGCAGTACTTC
CASSLVSGYSSEQYF
>-|TRBV4-1|TRBJ2-7|-
TGCGCCAGCAGCCAAGATCGCGGGATCTACGAGCAGTACTTC
CASSQDRGIYEQYF
>TRBD1|TRBV19|TRBJ1-1|-
TGTGCCACCCGCTGGGGGACAGTGAACACTGAAGCTTTCTTT
CATRWGTVNTEAFF
>-|TRBV5-1|TRBJ2-5|few
TGCGCCAGCAGCTTGGACCAAGAGACCCAGTACTTC
CASSLDQETQYF
>-|TRBV7-6|TRBJ1-5|-
TGTGCCAGCAGCTCCAACCCGGACCAGCCCCAGCATTTT
CASSSNPDQPQHF
>-|TRBV7-9|TRBJ1-5|-
TGTGCCAGCAGTTTACCCAGGGTTCCAAATCAGCCCCAGCATTTT
CASSLPRVPNQPQHF
>-|TRBV15|TRBJ1-3|-
TGTGCCACCAGCAGAGGGGGGGCCTCTGGAAACACCATATATTTT
CATSRGGASGNTIYF
>-|TRBV5-1|TRBJ2-1|-
TGCGCCAGCAGCTTGGGGCCCCCCCCGGATGAGCAGTTCTTC
CASSLGPPPDEQFF
>TRBD1|TRBV27|TRBJ1-2|once
TGTGCCGGCAGTCCAAGACAGGGGTCGGACTATGGCTACACCTTC
CAGSPRQGSDYGYTF
>-|TRBV18|TRBJ1-6|-
TGTGCCAGCTCACCTTCGATTGCAGGGGCCGGTAATTCACCCCTCCACTTT
CASSPSIAGAGNSPLHF
>-|TRBV27|TRBJ1-2|-
TGTGCCAGCAGTTTTTCCGGGTATGGCTACACCTTC
CASSFSGYGYTF
>-|TRBV18|TRBJ2-2|-
TGTGCCAGCTCACCGACCATCGGGGAGCTGTTTTTT
CASSPTIGELFF
>TRBD1|TRBV19|TRBJ1-5|-
TGTGCCAGTAGGACAGGGGCGAATAGCAATCAGCCCCAGCATTTT
CASRTGANSNQPQHF
>TRBD1|TRBV7-9|TRBJ1-2|-
TGTGCCAGCAGCCCAAGACAGGGAAGGTTCCTCTTCTATGGCTACACCTTC
CASSPRQGRFLFYGYTF
>-|TRBV23-1|TRBJ2-6|-
TGCGCCAGCATTAAACAGGGAACCGGGGCCAACGTCCTGACTTTC
CASIKQGTGANVLTF
>-|TRBV6-6|TRBJ1-2|-
TGTGCCAGCAGCCCGCAACCTAGTAGTGGCTACACCTTC
CASSPQPSSGYTF
>-|TRBV11-3|TRBJ2-1|-
TGTGCCAGCAGCTTAGATCACAATGAGCAGTTCTTC
CASSLDHNEQFF
>-|TRBV9|TRBJ1-2|-
TGTGCCAGCAGCGTAGATGCAGGGACGAGCTATGGCTACACCTTC
CASSVDAGTSYGYTF
>-|TRBV7-2|TRBJ2-2|once
TGTGCCAGCACCACTCAGGGATTCACCGGGGAGCTGTTTTTT
CASTTQGFTGELFF
>-|TRBV2|TRBJ2-5|-
TGTGCCAGCAGTGGCCTTCAGGGGTGTTCGGAGACCCAGTACTTC
CASSGLQGCSETQYF
>TRBD2|TRBV14|TRBJ2-2|-
TGTGCCAGCAGCCGTGGCCCCCTAGCGGGGGTTAAAACCGGGGAGCTGTTTTTT
CASSRGPLAGVKTGELFF
>TRBD1|TRBV7-2|TRBJ2-7|-
TGTGCCAGCAGCTTCGGACAGGGCCCCTACGAGCAGTACTTC
CASSFGQGPYEQYF
>TRBD2|TRBV10-3|TRBJ2-1|-
TGTGCCACTACTAGCGGGGGACCCTACAATGAGCAGTTCTTC
CATTSGGPYNEQFF
>-|TRBV5-8|TRBJ2-1|-
TGTGCCAGCAGCCGAGGGACTGGATGGAATGAGCAGTTCTTC
CASSRGTGWNEQFF
>-|TRBV9|TRBJ2-3|-
TGTGCCAGCAGCCTGACCCCGGACAGCACTAGCACAGATACGCAGTATTTT
CASSLTPDSTSTDTQYF
>-|TRBV5-6|TRBJ2-7|-
TGTGCCAGCAGCTCAAAGGGCCGTCGAGGGGACTTC
CASSSKGRRGDF
>-|TRBV18|TRBJ1-5|-
TGTGCCAGCTCACCATACGGGGAAGTCAATCAGCCCCAGCATTTT
CASSPYGEVNQPQHF
>-|TRBV6-6|TRBJ1-1|-
TGTGCCAGCAGCCGGCCAGATGAAGCTTTCTTT
CASSRPDEAFF
>TRBD2|TRBV7-2|TRBJ2-1|-
TGTGCCAGCAGCTTAGAACTAGCGGGGGCGGGTGAGCAGTTCTTC
CASSLELAGAGEQFF
>TRBD2|TRBV4-2|TRBJ2-7|once
TGTGCCAGCAGCCGAGTAGCGGGGGAGAACTCCTACGAGCAGTACTTC
CASSRVAGENSYEQYF
>-|TRBV9|TRBJ1-1|once
TGTGCCAGCAGCGCCGGACGGATGAACACTGAAGCTTTCTTT
CASSAGRMNTEAFF
>-|TRBV19|TRBJ2-1|-
TGTGCCAGTAGTAGGGGACCCTACAATGAGCAGTTCTTC
CASSRGPYNEQFF
>-|TRBV25-1|TRBJ2-3|-
TGTGCCAGCAGTGGGTCAGACAGCACAGATACGCAGTATTTT
CASSGSDSTDTQYF
>-|TRBV10-3|TRBJ1-6|-
TGTGCCATCAGCGGACAGACGAATTCACCCCTCCACTTT
CAISGQTNSPLHF